This TCR beta chain originates from a study of blood T cell repertoires in COVID-19. Study details: Samples representing acute and convalescent COVID-19 were sourced from the United States, Italy and Spain. PBMCs, B-cell-depleted T cells, or T cells were the source of the cDNA or gDNA that made up the material.

This clone was seen a few times. How the authors handled the data: Amplifying reference gene primers gave estimates of nucleated cell counts. The assay was immunoSEQ multiplex PCR, and TCRdb's table has in-frame clones only and misses some. V and J calls and clone size follow that table, whereas D and trimming were derived from the DNA. This repertoire shows 200,000 to 250,000 clones, about four fifths found once; its top ten account for around 2%. CDR1 and CDR2 from the germline V gene are MGHRA and YSYEKL. This CDR3 is built from 14 residues. Trimming shortened V by 0 bases and J by 8 bases, and 12 bases separated the two germline ends.

Source material: peripheral blood. This chain joins TRBV4-1 and TRBJ2-3; D is possibly TRBD1 (6 bases). This receptor was obtained from a woman aged 55-70 years with acute or convalescent COVID-19. The CDR3: CASSQEGAKATQYF. CDR3 bases: TGCGCCAGCAGCCAAGAGGGGGCTAAGGCTACGCAGTATTTT.